This T cell receptor beta chain was profiled in a study of glioma-infiltrating T cells after dendritic cell vaccination listed by TCRdb under 2016. With respect to the entire study: Of the roughly 15 glioblastoma patients in the cohort, all drawn from Phase I and II dendritic cell vaccination trials, 9 were newly diagnosed and 6 had recurrent disease. Patients received three intradermal dendritic cell vaccine injections at biweekly intervals in the arm below the axilla. Between the early 2000s and the early 2010s, patients were given autologous tumor lysate-pulsed dendritic cell vaccination. Survival after dendritic cell vaccination was correlated with TCR sequencing metrics, including TIL content and tumor-blood repertoire overlap. The vaccine was prepared from monocyte-derived dendritic cells that were cultured for seven days with IL-4 and GM-CSF and then pulsed overnight with autologous tumor lysate. Tumor-infiltrating lymphocyte content was quantified and tumor and blood repertoires were compared in dendritic cell-vaccinated glioblastoma patients by deep sequencing of TCR beta CDR3 regions.

For this clone: Its antigen target is currently unknown. No base quality information exists; no much larger clone differs at one position.

Broader findings and caveats from the paper: Longer time to progression and overall survival after dendritic cell vaccination were predicted by higher estimated pretreatment TIL content. The cohort was small and heterogeneous, few patients had complete blood and tumor sets, and even fewer had initial-recurrent tumor pairs. The response model built on TCR overlap across three groups was characterized as speculative, with prospective validation still needed. No direct relationship between TCR clonality and survival was found, suggesting that a diverse polyclonal response may matter.

The V end loses 8 bases and the J end loses 0 bases, and a stretch of 14 bases separates them. Taken from cysteine to phenylalanine, the CDR3 has 14 residues. The retained sequence is limited to the CDR3, 42 bases, with the frame set at the first base. Looking up the germline V gene yields CDR1 SNHLY and CDR2 FYNNEI. Using the immunoSEQ assay, TCRB CDR3 regions were amplified from roughly 2.1 micrograms of genomic DNA, or from all available DNA when less than that was on hand. Multiplex PCR used 60 forward primers for TCR V beta segments and 13 reverse primers for J beta segments. To estimate reads per starting template, synthetic control templates were spiked into each sample at limiting dilution. Sequencing produced 87 bp reads on the Illumina HiSeq System. On the authors' methods: PCR and sequencing errors were removed by a nearest neighbor algorithm that merged closely related sequences. TCR overlap was defined as the percentage of unique tumor TCR beta sequences that were also present in the same patient's peripheral blood. TCRdb stores this immuneACCESS table with in-frame sequences only. Part of the clones is absent; in the studies checked, under half of the shortfall reflects unresolved V genes, and no reason is known for the rest. The V and J calls and the clone size are those of that table, but D and trimming were determined from the DNA. The sample table contains around 100,000 clones; only one count was recorded for roughly four fifths of them. In total, the top ten clones hold roughly 6.8% of the sample.

The intended sense of this specimen's time point label: after dendritic cell vaccination, including at tumor progression/relapse. Patients were selected on the basis of adequate residual fresh-frozen tumor tissue and more than two years of available survival data. Although molecular status otherwise differed among the glioblastoma patients, no patient had an isocitrate dehydrogenase mutation. PBMC were collected before vaccination, two weeks after the third vaccination, and at tumor progression if progression occurred. Genomic DNA was extracted with the Qiagen DNeasy Blood extraction Kit. The material was blood, obtained after dendritic cell vaccination. Recombination linked TRBV2 to TRBJ2-7; the D gene is perhaps TRBD2, from 5 matching bases. This sequence originates from a human donor with glioblastoma. This receptor carries the CDR3 CASLKVRDSYEQYF. The DNA sequence is given as TGTGCCAGCCTGAAGGTACGGGACTCCTACGAGCAGTACTTC.